This T cell receptor beta chain stems from a study of T cell responses to AZD1222 COVID-19 vaccine. Background on the study: Second doses were pooled across both intervals (about 4 or about 12 weeks). Study-level findings and limits: Repertoire samples came only from after the peak T cell response.

The CDR3 length is 15 residues. Trimming cost V 0 bases and J 4 bases, with 10 bases left between them. Germline loops: CDR1 SGHRS, CDR2 YFSETQ. Libraries were prepared by immunoSEQ multiplex PCR; TCRdb keeps only in-frame clonotypes and omits some of them. The sample holds around 150,000 clones, roughly 94% seen once. On this clone: What it recognizes is unknown.

The sequence derives from an adult in good health. The chain uses TRBV5-1 and TRBJ2-2; no clear D gene. The material sequenced was peripheral blood, taken on day 0 of AZD1222 vaccination. Written as DNA, the CDR3 is TGCGCCAGCAGCTTGGTATCAGGTTCCACCGGGGAGCTGTTTTTT. Translating gives CASSLVSGSTGELFF.